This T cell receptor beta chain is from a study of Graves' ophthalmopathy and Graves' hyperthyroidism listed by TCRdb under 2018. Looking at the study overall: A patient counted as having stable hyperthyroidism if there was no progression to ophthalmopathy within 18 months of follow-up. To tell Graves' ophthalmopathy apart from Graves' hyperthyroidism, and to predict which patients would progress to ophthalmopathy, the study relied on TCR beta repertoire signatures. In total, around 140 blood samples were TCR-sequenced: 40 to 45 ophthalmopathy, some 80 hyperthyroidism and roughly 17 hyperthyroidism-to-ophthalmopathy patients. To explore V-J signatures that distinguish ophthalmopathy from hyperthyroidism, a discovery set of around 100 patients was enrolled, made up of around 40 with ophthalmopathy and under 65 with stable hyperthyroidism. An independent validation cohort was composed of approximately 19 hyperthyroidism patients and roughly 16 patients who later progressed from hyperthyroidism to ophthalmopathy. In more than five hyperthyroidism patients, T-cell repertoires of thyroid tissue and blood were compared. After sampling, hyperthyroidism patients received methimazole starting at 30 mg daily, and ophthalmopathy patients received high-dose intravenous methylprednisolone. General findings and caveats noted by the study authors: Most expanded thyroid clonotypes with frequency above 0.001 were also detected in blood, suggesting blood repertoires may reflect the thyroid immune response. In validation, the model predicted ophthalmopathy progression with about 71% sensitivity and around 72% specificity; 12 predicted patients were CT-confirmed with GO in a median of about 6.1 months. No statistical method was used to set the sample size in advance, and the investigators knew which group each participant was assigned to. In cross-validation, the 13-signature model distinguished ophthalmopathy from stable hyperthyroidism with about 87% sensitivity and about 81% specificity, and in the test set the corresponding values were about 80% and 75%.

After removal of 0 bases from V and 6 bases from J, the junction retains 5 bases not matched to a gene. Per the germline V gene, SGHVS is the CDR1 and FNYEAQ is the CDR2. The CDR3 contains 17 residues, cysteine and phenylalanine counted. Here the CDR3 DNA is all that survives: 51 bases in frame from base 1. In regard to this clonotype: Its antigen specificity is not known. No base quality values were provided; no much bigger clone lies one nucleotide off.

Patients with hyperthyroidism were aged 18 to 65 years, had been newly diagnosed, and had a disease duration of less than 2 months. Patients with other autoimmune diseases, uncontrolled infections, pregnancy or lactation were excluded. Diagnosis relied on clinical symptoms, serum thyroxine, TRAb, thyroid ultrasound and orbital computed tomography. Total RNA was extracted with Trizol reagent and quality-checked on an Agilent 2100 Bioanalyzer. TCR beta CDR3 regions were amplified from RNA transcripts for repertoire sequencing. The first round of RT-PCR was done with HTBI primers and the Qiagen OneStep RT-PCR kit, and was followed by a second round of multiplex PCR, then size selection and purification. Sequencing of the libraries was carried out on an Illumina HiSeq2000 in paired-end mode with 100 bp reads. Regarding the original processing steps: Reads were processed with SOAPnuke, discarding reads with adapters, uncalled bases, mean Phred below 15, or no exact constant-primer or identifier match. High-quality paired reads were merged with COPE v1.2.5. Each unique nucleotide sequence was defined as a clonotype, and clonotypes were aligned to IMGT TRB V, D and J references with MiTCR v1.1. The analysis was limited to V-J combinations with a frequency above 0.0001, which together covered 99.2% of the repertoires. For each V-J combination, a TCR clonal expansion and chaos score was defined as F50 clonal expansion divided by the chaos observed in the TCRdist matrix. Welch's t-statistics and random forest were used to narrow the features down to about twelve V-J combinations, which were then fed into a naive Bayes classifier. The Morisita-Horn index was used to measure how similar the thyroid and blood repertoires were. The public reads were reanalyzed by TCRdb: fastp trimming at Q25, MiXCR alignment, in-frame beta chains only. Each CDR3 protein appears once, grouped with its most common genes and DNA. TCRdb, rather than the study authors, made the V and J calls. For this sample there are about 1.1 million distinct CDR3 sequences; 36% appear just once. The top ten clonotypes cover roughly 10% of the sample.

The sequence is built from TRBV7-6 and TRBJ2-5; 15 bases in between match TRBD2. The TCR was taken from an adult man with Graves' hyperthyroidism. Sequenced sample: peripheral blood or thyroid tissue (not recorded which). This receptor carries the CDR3 CASSLAGTSGRMKTQYF. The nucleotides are TGTGCCAGCAGCTTAGCGGGGACTAGCGGGAGGATGAAGACCCAGTACTTC.